This T cell receptor beta chain was profiled in a study of T cells in localized non-small cell lung cancer. Using immunoSEQ multiplex PCR, the repertoire was profiled, and TCRdb retains in-frame clones only, with some absent. The data contain approximately 47,000 clones, about 85% of them singletons. The CDR3 is 13 amino acids. Germline V CDR1 and CDR2: SGHVS, FQNEAQ. With 3 bases clipped from V and 5 bases from J, the junction kept 4 bases outside the gene matches. The TCR was taken from a man aged 40 to 69 with stage II lung adenocarcinoma. The chain is built from TRBV7-8 and TRBJ2-7, with 7 bases lining up with TRBD1. Specimen: PBMCs, collected before any cancer treatment. CDR3 residues: CASSFGQANEQYF. Written as DNA, the CDR3 is TGTGCCAGCAGCTTCGGACAGGCCAACGAGCAGTACTTC.